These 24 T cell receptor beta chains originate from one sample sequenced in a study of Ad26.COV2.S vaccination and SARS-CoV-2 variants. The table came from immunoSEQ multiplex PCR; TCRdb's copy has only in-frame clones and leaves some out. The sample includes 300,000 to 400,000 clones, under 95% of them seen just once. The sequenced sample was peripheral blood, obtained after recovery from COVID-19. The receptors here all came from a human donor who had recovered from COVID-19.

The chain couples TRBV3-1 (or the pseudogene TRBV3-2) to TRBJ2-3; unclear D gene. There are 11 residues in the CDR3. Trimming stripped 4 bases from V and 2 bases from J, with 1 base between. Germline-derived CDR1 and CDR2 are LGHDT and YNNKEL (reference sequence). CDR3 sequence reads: CASSLTDTQYF. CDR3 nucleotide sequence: TGTGCCAGCAGCCTCACAGATACGCAGTATTTT.

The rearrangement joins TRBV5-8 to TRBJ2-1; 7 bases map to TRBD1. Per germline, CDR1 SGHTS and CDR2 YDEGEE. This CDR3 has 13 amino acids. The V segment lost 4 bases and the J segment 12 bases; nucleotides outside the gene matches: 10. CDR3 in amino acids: CASSVDRAFGQFF. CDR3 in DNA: TGTGCCAGCAGCGTTGACAGGGCCTTTGGGCAGTTCTTC. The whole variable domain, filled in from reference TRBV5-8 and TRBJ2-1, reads EAGVTQSPTHLIKTRGQQATLRCSPISGHTSVYWYQQALGLGLQFLLWYDEGEERNRGNFPPRFSGRQFPNYSSELNVNALELEDSALYLCASSVDRAFGQFFGPGTRLTVL.

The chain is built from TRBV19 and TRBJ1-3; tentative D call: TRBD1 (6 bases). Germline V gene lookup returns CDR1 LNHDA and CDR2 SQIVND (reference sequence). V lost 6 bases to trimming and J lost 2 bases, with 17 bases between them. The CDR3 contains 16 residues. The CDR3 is CASRPPPGATGNTIYF. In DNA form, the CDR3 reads TGTGCCAGTAGACCCCCTCCGGGGGCGACTGGAAACACCATATATTTT.

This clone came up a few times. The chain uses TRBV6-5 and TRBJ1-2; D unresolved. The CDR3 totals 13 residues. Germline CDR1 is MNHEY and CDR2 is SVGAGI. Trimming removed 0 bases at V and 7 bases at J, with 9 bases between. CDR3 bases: TGTGCCAGCAGTTACTCGTCGGGTGGTGGCTACACCTTC. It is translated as CASSYSSGGGYTF.

CDR3 DNA sequence: TGTGCCAGCAGCTTAGATGCAGGGTATGGGTATGGCTACACCTTC. The encoded protein is CASSLDAGYGYGYTF. The chain has TRBV11-2 and TRBJ1-2; tentatively, D is TRBD1 (5 bases). CDR1 SGHAT and CDR2 FQNNGV come from the germline V gene. V lost 0 bases to trimming and J lost 5 bases, with 13 bases between them. The CDR3 is made up of 15 amino acids. Full variable domain (rest looked up from reference TRBV11-2 and TRBJ1-2): EAGVAQSPRYKIIEKRQSVAFWCNPISGHATLYWYQQILGQGPKLLIQFQNNGVVDDSQLPKDRFSAERLKGVDSTLKIQPAKLEDSAVYLCASSLDAGYGYGYTFGSGTRLTVV.

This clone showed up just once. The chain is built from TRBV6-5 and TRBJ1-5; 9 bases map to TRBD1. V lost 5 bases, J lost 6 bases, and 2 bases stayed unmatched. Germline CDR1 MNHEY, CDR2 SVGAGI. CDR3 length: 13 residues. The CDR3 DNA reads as TGTGCCAGCAGTACAGGGGGCACTCAGCCCCAGCATTTT. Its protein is CASSTGGTQPQHF.

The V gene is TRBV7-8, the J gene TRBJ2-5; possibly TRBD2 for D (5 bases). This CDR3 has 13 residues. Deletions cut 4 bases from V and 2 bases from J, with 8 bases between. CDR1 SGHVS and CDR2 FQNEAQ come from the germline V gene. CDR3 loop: CASSWTFQETQYF. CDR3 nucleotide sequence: TGTGCCAGCAGCTGGACTTTTCAAGAGACCCAGTACTTC.

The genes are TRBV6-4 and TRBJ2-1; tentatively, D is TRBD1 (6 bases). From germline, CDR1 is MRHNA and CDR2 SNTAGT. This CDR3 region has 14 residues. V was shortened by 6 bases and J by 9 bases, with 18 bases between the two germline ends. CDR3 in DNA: TGTGCCAGCAGCCCGGGACAAGATATCAGTGAGCAGTTCTTC. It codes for CASSPGQDISEQFF.

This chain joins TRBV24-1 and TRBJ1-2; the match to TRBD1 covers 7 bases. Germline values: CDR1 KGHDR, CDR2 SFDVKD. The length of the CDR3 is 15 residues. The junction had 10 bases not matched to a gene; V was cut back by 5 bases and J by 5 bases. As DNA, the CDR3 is TGTGCCACCAGTGCTGTCACAGGGACAGATTATGGCTACACCTTC. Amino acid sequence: CATSAVTGTDYGYTF.

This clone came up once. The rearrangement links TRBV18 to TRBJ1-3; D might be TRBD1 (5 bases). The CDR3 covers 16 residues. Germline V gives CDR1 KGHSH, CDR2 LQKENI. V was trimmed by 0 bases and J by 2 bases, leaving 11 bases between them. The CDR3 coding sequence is TGTGCCAGCTCACCACCGGGGGGTAATGCTGGAAACACCATATATTTT. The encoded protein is CASSPPGGNAGNTIYF.

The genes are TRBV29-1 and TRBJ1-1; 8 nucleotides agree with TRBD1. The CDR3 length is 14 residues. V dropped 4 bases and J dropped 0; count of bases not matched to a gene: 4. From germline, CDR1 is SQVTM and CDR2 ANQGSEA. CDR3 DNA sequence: TGCAGCGTTGCCGGGACAGGACTGAACACTGAAGCTTTCTTT. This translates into CSVAGTGLNTEAFF.

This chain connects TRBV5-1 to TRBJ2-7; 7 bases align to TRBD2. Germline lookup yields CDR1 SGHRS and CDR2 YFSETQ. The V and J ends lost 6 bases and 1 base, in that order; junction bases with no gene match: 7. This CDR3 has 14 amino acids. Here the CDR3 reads CASKIAGISYEQYF. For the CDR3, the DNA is TGCGCCAGCAAAATAGCGGGTATTTCCTACGAGCAGTACTTC.

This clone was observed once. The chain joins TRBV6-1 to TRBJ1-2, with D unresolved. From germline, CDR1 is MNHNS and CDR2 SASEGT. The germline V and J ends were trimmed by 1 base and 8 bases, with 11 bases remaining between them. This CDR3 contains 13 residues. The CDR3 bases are TGTGCCAGCAGTGAAGGTAGTGTGGTAGGCTACACCTTC. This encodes CASSEGSVVGYTF.

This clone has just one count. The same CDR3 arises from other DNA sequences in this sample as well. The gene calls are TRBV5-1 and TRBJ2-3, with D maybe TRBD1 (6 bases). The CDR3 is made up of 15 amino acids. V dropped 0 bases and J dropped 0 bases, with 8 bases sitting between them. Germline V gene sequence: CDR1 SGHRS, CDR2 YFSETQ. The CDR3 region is CASSLDGTSTDTQYF. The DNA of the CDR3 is TGCGCCAGCAGCTTGGACGGGACAAGCACAGATACGCAGTATTTT.

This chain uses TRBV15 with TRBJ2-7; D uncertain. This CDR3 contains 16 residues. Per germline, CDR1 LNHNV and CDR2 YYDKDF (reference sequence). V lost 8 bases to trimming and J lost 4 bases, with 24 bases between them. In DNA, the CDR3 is TGTGCCACCTTTCCCCCCCTTCCCTCCCTAAGTTACGAGCAGTACTTC. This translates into CATFPPLPSLSYEQYF.

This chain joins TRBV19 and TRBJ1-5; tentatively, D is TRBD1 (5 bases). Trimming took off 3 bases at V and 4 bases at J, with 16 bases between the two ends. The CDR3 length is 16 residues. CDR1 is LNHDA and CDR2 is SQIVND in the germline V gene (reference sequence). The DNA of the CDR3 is TGTGCCAGTAGTATGGCGTCCGGGGCCCAAAATCAGCCCCAGCATTTT. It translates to CASSMASGAQNQPQHF. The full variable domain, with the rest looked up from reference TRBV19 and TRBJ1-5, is DGGITQSPKYLFRKEGQNVTLSCEQNLNHDAMYWYRQDPGQGLRLIYYSQIVNDFQKGDIAEGYSVSREKKESFPLTVTSAQKNPTAFYLCASSMASGAQNQPQHFGDGTRLSIL.

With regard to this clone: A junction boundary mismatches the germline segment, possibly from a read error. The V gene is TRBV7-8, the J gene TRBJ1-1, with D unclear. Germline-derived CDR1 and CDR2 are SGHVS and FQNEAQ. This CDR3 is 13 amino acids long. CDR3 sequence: CASSLAASPGGYF. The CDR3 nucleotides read TGTGCCAGCAGCTTAGCGGCTAGCCCGGGAGGATACTTT.

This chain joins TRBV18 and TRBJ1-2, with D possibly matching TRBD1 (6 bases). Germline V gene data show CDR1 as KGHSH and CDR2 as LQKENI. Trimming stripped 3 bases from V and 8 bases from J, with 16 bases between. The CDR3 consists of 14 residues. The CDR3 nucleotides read TGTGCCAGCTCACCCCCAGACAGGATTGGAGGCTACACCTTC. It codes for CASSPPDRIGGYTF.

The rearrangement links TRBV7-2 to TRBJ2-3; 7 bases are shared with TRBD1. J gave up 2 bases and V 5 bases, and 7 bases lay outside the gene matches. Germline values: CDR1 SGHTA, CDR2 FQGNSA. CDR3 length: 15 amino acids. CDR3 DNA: TGTGCCAGCAGCCCAAACAGGGGAAACACAGATACGCAGTATTTT. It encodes CASSPNRGNTDTQYF.

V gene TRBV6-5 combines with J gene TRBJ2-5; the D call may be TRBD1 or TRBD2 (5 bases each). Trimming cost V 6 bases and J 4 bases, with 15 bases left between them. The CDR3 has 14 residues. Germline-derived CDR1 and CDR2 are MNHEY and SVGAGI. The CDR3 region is CASRDGAEGETQYF. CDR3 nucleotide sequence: TGTGCCAGCAGGGATGGGGCCGAGGGAGAGACCCAGTACTTC.

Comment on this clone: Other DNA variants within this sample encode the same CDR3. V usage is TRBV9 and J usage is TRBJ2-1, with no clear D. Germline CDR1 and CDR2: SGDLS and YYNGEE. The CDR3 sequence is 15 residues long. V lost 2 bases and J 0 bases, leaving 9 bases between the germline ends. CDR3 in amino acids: CASSVAVSSYNEQFF. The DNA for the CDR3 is TGTGCCAGCAGCGTCGCGGTAAGCTCCTACAATGAGCAGTTCTTC.

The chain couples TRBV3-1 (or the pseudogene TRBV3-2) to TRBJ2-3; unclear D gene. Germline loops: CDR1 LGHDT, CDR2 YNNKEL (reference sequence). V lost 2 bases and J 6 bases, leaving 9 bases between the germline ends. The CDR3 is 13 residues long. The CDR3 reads CASSQMGSDTQYF. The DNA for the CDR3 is TGTGCCAGCAGCCAAATGGGGTCGGATACGCAGTATTTT.

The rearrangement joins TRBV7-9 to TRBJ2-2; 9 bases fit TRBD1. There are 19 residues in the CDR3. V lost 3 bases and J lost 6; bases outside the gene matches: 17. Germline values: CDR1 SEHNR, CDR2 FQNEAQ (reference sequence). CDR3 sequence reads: CASSFRQKLTGGKAGELFF. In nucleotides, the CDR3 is TGTGCCAGCAGCTTTCGCCAGAAATTGACAGGGGGAAAAGCCGGGGAGCTGTTTTTT.

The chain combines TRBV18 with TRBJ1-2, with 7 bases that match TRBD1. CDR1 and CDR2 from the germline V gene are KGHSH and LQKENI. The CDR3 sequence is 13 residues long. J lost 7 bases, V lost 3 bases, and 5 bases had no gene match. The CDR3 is CASSPPTGSGYTF. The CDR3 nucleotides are TGTGCCAGCTCACCGCCGACAGGGAGTGGCTACACCTTC.